Described below is a single T cell receptor beta chain sequence and its context. The data were obtained in a study of cytomegalovirus exposure and HLA in healthy donors. PCR employed 60 Vbeta and 13 Jbeta primers. Sequencing used immunoSEQ multiplex PCR; TCRdb keeps in-frame clones, though not all of them. Among approximately 130,000 clones, 65% to 90% were seen once, and the ten largest hold around 0.7%. Sequencing was done on a sample of PBMCs. The TCR originated in a man aged 18 to 30 in good health and CMV-seronegative.

CDR3 sequence: CASSEALGQTIYGYTF. The CDR3 coding sequence is TGTGCCAGCAGTGAAGCCTTAGGACAGACGATCTATGGCTACACCTTC. V usage is TRBV6-1 and J usage is TRBJ1-2, with D possibly TRBD1 on 6 matching bases. Germline CDR1 MNHNS, CDR2 SASEGT. V lost 0 bases and J lost 4, with 15 bases in between. The CDR3 contains 16 residues.